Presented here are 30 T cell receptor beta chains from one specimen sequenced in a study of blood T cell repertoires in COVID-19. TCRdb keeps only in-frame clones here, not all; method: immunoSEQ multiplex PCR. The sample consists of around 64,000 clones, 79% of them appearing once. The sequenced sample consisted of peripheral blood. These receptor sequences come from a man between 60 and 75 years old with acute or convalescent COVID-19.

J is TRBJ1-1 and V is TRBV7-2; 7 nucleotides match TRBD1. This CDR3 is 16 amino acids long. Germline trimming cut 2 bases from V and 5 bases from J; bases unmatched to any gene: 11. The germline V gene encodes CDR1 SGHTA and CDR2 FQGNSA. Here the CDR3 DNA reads TGTGCCAGCAGCTTACGAACAGGGGTAAGGGGGACTGAAGCTTTCTTT. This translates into CASSLRTGVRGTEAFF.

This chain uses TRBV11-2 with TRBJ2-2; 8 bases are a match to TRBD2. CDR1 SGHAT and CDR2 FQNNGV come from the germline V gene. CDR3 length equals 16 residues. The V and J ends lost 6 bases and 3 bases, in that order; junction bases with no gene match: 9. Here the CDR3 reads CASSFTGTRDTGELFF. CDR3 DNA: TGTGCCAGCAGTTTCACCGGGACTAGGGACACCGGGGAGCTGTTTTTT.

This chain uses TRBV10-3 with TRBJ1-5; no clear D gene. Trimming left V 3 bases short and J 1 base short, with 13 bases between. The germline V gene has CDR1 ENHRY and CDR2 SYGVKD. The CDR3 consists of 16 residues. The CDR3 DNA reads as TGTGCCATCAGTGAAACAAACCTCGGGAGCAATCAGCCCCAGCATTTT. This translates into CAISETNLGSNQPQHF.

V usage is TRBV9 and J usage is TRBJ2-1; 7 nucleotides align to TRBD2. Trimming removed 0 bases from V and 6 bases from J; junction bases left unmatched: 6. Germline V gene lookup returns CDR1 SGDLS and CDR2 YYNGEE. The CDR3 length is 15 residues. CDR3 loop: CASSVGGTTFNEQFF. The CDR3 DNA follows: TGTGCCAGCAGCGTAGGCGGGACTACCTTCAATGAGCAGTTCTTC.

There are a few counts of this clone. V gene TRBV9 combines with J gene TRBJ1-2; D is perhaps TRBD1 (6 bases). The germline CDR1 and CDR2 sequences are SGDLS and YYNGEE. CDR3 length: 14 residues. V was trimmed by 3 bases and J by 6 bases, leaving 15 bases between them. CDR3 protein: CASSATGQLNGYTF. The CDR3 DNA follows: TGTGCCAGCAGCGCCACTGGACAGCTCAATGGCTACACCTTC. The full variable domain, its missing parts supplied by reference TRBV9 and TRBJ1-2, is DSGVTQTPKHLITATGQRVTLRCSPRSGDLSVYWYQQSLDQGLQFLIQYYNGEERAKGNILERFSAQQFPDLHSELNLSSLELGDSALYFCASSATGQLNGYTFGSGTRLTVV.

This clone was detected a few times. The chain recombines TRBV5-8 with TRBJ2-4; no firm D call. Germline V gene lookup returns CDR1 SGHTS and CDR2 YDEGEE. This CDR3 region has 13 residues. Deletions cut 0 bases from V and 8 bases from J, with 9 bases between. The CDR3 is CASSLGSIDIQYF. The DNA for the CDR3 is TGTGCCAGCAGCTTGGGCTCGATAGACATTCAGTACTTC. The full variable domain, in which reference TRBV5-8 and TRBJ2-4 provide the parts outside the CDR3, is EAGVTQSPTHLIKTRGQQATLRCSPISGHTSVYWYQQALGLGLQFLLWYDEGEERNRGNFPPRFSGRQFPNYSSELNVNALELEDSALYLCASSLGSIDIQYFGAGTRLSVL.

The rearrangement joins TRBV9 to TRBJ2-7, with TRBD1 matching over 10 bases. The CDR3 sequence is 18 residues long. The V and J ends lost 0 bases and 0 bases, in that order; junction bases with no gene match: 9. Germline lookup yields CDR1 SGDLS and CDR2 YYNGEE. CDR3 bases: TGTGCCAGCAGCGTAGCTCCGGGACAGGGGACGGGCTCCTACGAGCAGTACTTC. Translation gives CASSVAPGQGTGSYEQYF.

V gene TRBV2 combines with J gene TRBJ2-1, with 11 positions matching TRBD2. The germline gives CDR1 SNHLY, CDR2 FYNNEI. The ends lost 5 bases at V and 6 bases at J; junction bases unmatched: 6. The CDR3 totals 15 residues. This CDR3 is CASSSGTSGINEQFF. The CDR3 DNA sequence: TGTGCCAGCAGTTCCGGGACTAGCGGAATCAATGAGCAGTTCTTC.

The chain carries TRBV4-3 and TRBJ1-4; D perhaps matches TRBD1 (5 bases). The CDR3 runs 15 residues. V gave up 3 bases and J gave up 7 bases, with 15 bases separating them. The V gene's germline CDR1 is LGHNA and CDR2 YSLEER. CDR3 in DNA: TGCGCCAGCAGCCAGGCCCCAGTAAGGGGTGAAAAACTGTTTTTT. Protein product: CASSQAPVRGEKLFF.

Written as DNA, the CDR3 is TGCGCCAGCAGCCCGCGGTTGGAGGGTTACAATGAGCAGTTCTTC. This sequence encodes CASSPRLEGYNEQFF. The J gene is TRBJ2-1, the V gene TRBV4-1; possible D gene TRBD2, 6 bases. The germline gives CDR1 MGHRA, CDR2 YSYEKL. V lost 4 bases and J 4 bases, leaving 14 bases between the germline ends. The CDR3 spans 15 residues.

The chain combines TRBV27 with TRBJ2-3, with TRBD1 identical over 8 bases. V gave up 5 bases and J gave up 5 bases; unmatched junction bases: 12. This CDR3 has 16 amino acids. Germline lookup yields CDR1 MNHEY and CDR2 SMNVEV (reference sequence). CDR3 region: CASSPTGQGEGDTQYF. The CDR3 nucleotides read TGTGCCAGCAGTCCTACCGGACAGGGTGAGGGAGATACGCAGTATTTT.

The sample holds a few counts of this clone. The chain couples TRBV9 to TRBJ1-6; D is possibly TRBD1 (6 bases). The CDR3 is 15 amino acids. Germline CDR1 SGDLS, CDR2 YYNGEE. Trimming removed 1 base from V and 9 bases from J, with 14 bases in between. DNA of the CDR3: TGTGCCAGCAGCGTATCAGGGGACGAGGGTTCACCCCTCCACTTT. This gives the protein CASSVSGDEGSPLHF.

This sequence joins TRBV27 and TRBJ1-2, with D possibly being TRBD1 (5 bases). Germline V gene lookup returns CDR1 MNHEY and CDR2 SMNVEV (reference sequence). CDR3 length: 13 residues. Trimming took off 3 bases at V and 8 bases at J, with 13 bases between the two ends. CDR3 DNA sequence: TGTGCCAGCAGTTTTCCCACGGGGGTCGGCTACACCTTC. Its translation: CASSFPTGVGYTF.

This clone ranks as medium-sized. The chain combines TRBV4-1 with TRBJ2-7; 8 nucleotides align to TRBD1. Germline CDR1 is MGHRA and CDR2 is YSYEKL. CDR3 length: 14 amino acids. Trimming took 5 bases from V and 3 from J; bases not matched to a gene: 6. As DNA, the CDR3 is TGCGCCAGCAGCATACCCGGGACAGGCTACGAGCAGTACTTC. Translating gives CASSIPGTGYEQYF.

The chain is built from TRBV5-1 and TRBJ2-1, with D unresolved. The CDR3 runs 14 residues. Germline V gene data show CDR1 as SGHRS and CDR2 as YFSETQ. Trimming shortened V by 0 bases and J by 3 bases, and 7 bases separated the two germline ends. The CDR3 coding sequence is TGCGCCAGCAGCTTGGCAACTGACTACAATGAGCAGTTCTTC. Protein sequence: CASSLATDYNEQFF.

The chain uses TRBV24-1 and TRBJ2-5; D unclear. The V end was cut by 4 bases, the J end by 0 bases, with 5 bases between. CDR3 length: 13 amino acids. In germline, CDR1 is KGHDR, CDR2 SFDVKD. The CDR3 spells CATSEAYQETQYF. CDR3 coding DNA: TGTGCCACCAGTGAAGCCTACCAAGAGACCCAGTACTTC.

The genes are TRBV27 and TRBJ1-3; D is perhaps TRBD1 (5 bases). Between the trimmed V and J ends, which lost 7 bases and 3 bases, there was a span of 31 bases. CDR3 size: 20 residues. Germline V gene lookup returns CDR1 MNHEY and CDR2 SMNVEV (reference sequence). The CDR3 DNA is TGTGCCAGCACCTACCCCGCGGGAGTTTCATCCGAGGGGAATGGAAACACCATATATTTT. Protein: CASTYPAGVSSEGNGNTIYF.

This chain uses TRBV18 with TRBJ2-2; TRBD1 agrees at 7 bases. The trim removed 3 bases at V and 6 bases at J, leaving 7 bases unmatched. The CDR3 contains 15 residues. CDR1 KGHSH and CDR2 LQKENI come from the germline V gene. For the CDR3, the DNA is TGTGCCAGCTCACCCCTACAGGGGACAGCCGGGGAGCTGTTTTTT. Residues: CASSPLQGTAGELFF. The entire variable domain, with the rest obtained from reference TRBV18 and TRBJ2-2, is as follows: NAGVMQNPRHLVRRRGQEARLRCSPMKGHSHVYWYRQLPEEGLKFMVYLQKENIIDESGMPKERFSAEFPKEGPSILRIQQVVRGDSAAYFCASSPLQGTAGELFFGEGSRLTVL.

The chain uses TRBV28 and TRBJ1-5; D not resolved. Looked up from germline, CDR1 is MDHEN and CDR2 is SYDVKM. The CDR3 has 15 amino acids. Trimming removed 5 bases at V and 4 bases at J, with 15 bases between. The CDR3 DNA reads TGTGCCAGCAGTGGCGGACCGAGGAGGAATCAGCCCCAGCATTTT. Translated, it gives CASSGGPRRNQPQHF.

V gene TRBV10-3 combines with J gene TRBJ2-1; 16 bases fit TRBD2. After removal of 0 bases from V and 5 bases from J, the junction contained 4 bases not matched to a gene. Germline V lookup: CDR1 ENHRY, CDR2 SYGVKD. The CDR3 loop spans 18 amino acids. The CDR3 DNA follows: TGTGCCATCAGTGAGTCGGGACTAGCGGGAGGGCCCGACAATGAGCAGTTCTTC. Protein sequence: CAISESGLAGGPDNEQFF.

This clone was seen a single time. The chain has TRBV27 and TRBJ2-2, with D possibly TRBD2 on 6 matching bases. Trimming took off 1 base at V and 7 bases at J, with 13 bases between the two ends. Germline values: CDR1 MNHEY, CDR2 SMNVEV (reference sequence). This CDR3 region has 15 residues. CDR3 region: CASSLYGGNNGELFF. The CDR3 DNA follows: TGTGCCAGCAGTTTATATGGGGGGAATAACGGGGAGCTGTTTTTT.

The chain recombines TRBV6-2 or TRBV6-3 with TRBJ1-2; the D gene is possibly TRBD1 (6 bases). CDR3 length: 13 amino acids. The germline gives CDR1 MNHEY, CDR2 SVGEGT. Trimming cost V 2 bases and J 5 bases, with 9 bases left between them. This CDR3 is CASSYRTDYGYTF. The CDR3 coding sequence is TGTGCCAGCAGTTACCGGACAGATTATGGCTACACCTTC.

The CDR3 DNA is TGTGCCAGCAGCCCCTACAGGCGTATAGCCAAAAACATTCAGTACTTC. Protein sequence: CASSPYRRIAKNIQYF. This sequence joins TRBV7-9 and TRBJ2-4; maybe TRBD1 (5 bases). The V gene's germline CDR1 is SEHNR and CDR2 FQNEAQ (reference sequence). The CDR3 length is 16 residues. Trimming took 5 bases from V and 0 from J, leaving 14 bases between them.

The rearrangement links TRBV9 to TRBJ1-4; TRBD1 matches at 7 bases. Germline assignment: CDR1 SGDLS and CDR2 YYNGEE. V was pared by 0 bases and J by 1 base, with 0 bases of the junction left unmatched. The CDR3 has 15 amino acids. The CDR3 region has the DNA TGTGCCAGCAGCGTAGGACAGGGAACTAATGAAAAACTGTTTTTT. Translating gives CASSVGQGTNEKLFF.

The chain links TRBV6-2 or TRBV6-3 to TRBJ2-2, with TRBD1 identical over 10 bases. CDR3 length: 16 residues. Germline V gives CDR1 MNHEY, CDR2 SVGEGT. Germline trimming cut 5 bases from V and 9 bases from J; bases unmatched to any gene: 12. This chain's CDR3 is CASSKLPGQGPRELFF. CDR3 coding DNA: TGTGCCAGCAGTAAACTCCCGGGACAGGGGCCCCGGGAGCTGTTTTTT.

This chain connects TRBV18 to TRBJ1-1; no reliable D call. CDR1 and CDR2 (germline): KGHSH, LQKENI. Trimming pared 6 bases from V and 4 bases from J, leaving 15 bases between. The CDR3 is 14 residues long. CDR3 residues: CASSQEDYGTEAFF. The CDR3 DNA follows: TGTGCCAGCTCCCAAGAAGACTACGGCACTGAAGCTTTCTTT.

The CDR3 DNA sequence: TGTGCCAGCAGTTTATGGATCGGGGAGGTGGAGGCGGGAGGGCCCGGGGTAGATACGCAGTATTTT. Translation: CASSLWIGEVEAGGPGVDTQYF. V usage is TRBV27 and J usage is TRBJ2-3, with 9 bases lining up with TRBD2. CDR1 MNHEY and CDR2 SMNVEV come from the germline V gene (reference sequence). Trimming cost V 1 base and J 5 bases; bases outside gene matches: 25. The CDR3 covers 22 residues.

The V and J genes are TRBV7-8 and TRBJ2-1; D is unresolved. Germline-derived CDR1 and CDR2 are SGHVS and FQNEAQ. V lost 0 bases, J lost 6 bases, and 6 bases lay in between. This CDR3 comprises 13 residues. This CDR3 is CASSLAEVNEQFF. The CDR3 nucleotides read TGTGCCAGCAGCTTAGCAGAGGTCAATGAGCAGTTCTTC.

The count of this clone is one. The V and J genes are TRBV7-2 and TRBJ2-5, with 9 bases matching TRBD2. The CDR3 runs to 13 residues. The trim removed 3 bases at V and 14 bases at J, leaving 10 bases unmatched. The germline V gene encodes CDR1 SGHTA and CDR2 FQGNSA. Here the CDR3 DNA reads TGTGCCAGCAGCTTGGAGACTAGCGGAGGTTCATACTTC. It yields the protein CASSLETSGGSYF.

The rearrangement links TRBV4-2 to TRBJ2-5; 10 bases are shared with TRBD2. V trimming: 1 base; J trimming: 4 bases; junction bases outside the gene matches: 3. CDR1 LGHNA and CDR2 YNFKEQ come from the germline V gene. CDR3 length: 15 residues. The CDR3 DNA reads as TGTGCCAGCAGCCAAGGAGCGGGAGGGCGAGAGACCCAGTACTTC. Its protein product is CASSQGAGGRETQYF.